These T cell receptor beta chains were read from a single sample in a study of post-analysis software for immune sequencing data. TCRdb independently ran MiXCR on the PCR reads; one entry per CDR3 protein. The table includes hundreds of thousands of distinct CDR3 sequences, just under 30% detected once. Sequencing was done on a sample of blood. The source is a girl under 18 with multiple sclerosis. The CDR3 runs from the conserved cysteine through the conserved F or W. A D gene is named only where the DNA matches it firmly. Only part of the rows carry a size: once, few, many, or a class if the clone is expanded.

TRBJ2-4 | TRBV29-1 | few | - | CSDLPPIPPSHGLAKNIQYF | TGCAGCGACCTCCCTCCCATCCCACCAAGCCACGGATTAGCCAAAAACATTCAGTACTTC
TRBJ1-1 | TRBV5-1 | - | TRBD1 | CASSSRQGARGAEAFF | TGCGCCAGCAGCTCCCGACAGGGGGCTCGGGGGGCTGAAGCTTTCTTT
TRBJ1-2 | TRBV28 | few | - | CASSAGRNYGYTF | TGTGCCAGCAGTGCAGGACGGAACTATGGCTACACCTTC
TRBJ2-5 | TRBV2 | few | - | CASSVRGAETQYF | TGTGCCAGCAGTGTAAGGGGCGCAGAGACCCAGTACTTC
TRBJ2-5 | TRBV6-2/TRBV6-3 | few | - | CASSYQEETQYF | TGTGCCAGCAGTTACCAAGAGGAGACCCAGTACTTC
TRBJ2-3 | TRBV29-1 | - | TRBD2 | CSVAGGEDTQYF | TGCAGCGTAGCGGGGGGGGAGGATACGCAGTATTTT
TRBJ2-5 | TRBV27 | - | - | CASSLGGTIETQYF | TGTGCCAGCAGCCTGGGTGGGACAATAGAGACCCAGTACTTC
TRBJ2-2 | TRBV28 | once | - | CASSPTAGRMTGELFF | TGTGCCAGCAGTCCCACGGCAGGTCGAATGACCGGGGAGCTGTTTTTT
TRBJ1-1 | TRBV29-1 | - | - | CSVGTAPNTEAFF | TGCAGCGTTGGCACAGCGCCGAACACTGAAGCTTTCTTT
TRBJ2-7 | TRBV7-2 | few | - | CASSFLYRGREYEQYF | TGTGCCAGCAGCTTTCTCTACAGGGGCCGGGAGTACGAGCAGTACTTC
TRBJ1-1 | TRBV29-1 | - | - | CSGSGMNTEAFF | TGCAGCGGCTCAGGGATGAACACTGAAGCTTTCTTT
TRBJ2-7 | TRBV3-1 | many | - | CASSHGTGRYEQYF | TGTGCCAGCAGCCATGGAACAGGGCGGTACGAGCAGTACTTC
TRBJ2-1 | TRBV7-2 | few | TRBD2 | CASSLGGTSVNEQFF | TGTGCCAGCAGCTTAGGAGGTACTAGCGTCAATGAGCAGTTCTTC
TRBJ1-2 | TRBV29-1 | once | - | CSVRQGPPNYGYTF | TGCAGCGTTCGCCAGGGACCCCCTAACTATGGCTACACCTTC
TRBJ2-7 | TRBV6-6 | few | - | CAAATSRWIYEQYF | TGTGCCGCCGCCACCTCCCGGTGGATCTACGAGCAGTACTTC
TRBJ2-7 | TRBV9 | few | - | CASSVYGTYEQYF | TGTGCCAGCAGCGTGTATGGAACCTACGAGCAGTACTTC
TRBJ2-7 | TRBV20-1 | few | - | CSAVAGTVAYEQYF | TGCAGTGCTGTAGCCGGGACTGTGGCCTACGAGCAGTACTTC
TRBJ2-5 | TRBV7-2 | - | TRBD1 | CASSLITGVQETQYF | TGTGCCAGCAGCTTAATAACAGGGGTCCAAGAGACCCAGTACTTC
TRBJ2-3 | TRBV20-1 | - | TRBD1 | CSASGQGVADTQYF | TGCAGTGCCTCCGGACAGGGTGTAGCAGATACGCAGTATTTT
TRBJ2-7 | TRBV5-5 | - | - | CASSLGDGPFYEQYF | TGTGCCAGCAGCTTGGGGGACGGACCATTCTACGAGCAGTACTTC
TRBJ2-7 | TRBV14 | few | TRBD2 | CASSWTSVDEQYF | TGTGCCAGCAGCTGGACTAGCGTTGACGAGCAGTACTTC
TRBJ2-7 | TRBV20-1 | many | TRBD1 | CSARDQGRGHSYEQYF | TGCAGTGCTAGAGATCAGGGCAGGGGGCACTCCTACGAGCAGTACTTC
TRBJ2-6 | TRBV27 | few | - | CASSLKRTGLLLPGPNVLTF | TGTGCCAGCAGTTTAAAGCGGACAGGACTACTTCTACCTGGGCCCAACGTCCTGACTTTC
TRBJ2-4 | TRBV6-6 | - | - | CASRGGTHQGKNIQYF | TGTGCCAGCAGGGGAGGGACACACCAAGGCAAAAACATTCAGTACTTC
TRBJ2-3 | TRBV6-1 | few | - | CASSEFQIGGVTQYF | TGTGCCAGCAGTGAATTTCAAATTGGCGGGGTTACGCAGTATTTT
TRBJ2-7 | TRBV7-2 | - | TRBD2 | CASSLASGGLTYSYEQYF | TGTGCCAGCAGCTTAGCGTCTGGGGGACTAACATATTCCTACGAGCAGTACTTC
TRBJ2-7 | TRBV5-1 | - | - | CASSLYWLPSYEQYF | TGCGCCAGCAGCTTGTATTGGCTTCCTTCCTACGAGCAGTACTTC
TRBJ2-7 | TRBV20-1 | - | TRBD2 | CSAREALAGYEQYF | TGCAGTGCTAGAGAGGCACTAGCGGGCTACGAGCAGTACTTC
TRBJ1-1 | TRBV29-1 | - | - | CSGGRTNTEAFF | TGCAGCGGGGGGAGGACCAACACTGAAGCTTTCTTT
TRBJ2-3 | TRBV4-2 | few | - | CATSQARSDTQYF | TGTGCCACCAGCCAAGCACGATCGGATACGCAGTATTTT
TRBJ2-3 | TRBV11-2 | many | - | CASSLIVTQYF | TGTGCCAGCAGCTTAATAGTGACGCAGTATTTT
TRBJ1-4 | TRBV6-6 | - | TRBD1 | CASGQGAAGGLFF | TGTGCCAGCGGACAGGGGGCGGCTGGGGGACTGTTTTTT
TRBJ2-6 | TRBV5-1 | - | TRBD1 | CASSLDRGLIGANVLTF | TGCGCCAGCAGCTTGGACAGGGGGCTTATTGGGGCCAACGTCCTGACTTTC
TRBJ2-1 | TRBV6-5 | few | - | CASSRTNAGGGQFF | TGTGCCAGCAGCCGGACAAACGCAGGGGGAGGGCAGTTCTTC
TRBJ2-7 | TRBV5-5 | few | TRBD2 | CASSSGRLASEQYF | TGTGCCAGCAGCTCTGGAAGACTAGCCAGCGAGCAGTACTTC
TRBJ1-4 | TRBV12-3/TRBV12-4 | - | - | CASSLAGFGEKLFF | TGTGCCAGCAGTTTGGCGGGGTTTGGAGAAAAACTGTTTTTT
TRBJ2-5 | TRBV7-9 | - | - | CTSSSQRYQETQYF | TGTACCAGCAGCTCCCAGCGGTACCAAGAGACCCAGTACTTC
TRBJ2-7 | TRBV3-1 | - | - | CASSSTWGDYEQYF | TGTGCCAGCAGCTCAACGTGGGGGGATTACGAGCAGTACTTC
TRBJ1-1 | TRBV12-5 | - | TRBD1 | CASGKDRAGTEAFF | TGTGCTAGTGGGAAGGACAGGGCCGGCACTGAAGCTTTCTTT
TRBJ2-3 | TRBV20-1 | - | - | CSAGGSSAQRTDTQYF | TGCAGTGCTGGGGGGTCCTCAGCGCAACGCACAGATACGCAGTATTTT
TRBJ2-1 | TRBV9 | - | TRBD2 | CASSVGGWRVQREGTDEQFF | TGTGCCAGCAGCGTAGGTGGATGGAGGGTCCAGCGGGAGGGGACGGATGAGCAGTTCTTC
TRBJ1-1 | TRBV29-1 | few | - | CVGGNGENTEAFF | TGCGTCGGGGGGAACGGCGAGAACACTGAAGCTTTCTTT
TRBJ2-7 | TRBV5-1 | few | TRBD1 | CASRDRGSEQYF | TGCGCCAGCAGGGACAGGGGTTCCGAGCAGTACTTC
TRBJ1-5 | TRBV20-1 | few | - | CSAPIQGNQPQHF | TGCAGTGCCCCTATTCAAGGGAATCAGCCCCAGCATTTT
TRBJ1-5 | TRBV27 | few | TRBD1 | CASSRGQGDQPQHF | TGTGCCAGCAGCCGCGGACAGGGCGATCAGCCCCAGCATTTT
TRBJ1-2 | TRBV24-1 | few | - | CATSDSLAGRNYGYTF | TGTGCCACCAGTGATTCTCTGGCTGGCAGAAACTATGGCTACACCTTC
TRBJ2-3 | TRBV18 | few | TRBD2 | CASSPHAGGTDTQYF | TGTGCCAGCTCACCCCATGCGGGAGGGACAGATACGCAGTATTTT
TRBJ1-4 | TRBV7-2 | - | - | CASSQGVGDEKLFF | TGTGCCAGCAGCCAAGGGGTGGGGGATGAAAAACTGTTTTTT
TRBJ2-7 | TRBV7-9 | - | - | CASSSARDYEQYF | TGTGCCAGCAGCTCGGCCAGGGACTACGAGCAGTACTTC
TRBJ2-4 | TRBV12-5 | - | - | CASGLVARLRIFIVKNIQYF | TGTGCTAGTGGTTTGGTCGCCAGACTTCGAATATTTATCGTCAAAAACATTCAGTACTTC
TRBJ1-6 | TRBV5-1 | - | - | CASSLGGGGSPLHF | TGCGCCAGCAGCTTGGGGGGAGGAGGTTCACCCCTCCACTTT